This TCR beta chain was captured by sequencing in a study of blood T cell repertoires in COVID-19. Study summary: T cells, B-cell-depleted T cells, or PBMCs supplied cDNA or gDNA.

In the source study's methods: Quantification of nucleated cells was approximated via reference gene primer amplification. This table comes from immunoSEQ multiplex PCR, and its TCRdb copy is limited to in-frame clones, with some not included. V and J calls and clone size are copied from that table; D and trimming were computed from the DNA. The sample lists approximately 81,000 clones; around 82% were seen once. Germline V lookup: CDR1 LGHDT, CDR2 YNNKEL (reference sequence). J gave up 14 bases and V 0 bases, and 5 bases lay outside the gene matches. The CDR3 contains 13 residues. This clone was counted a single time.

The sequenced material came from peripheral blood. The chain recombines TRBV3-1 (or the pseudogene TRBV3-2) with TRBJ2-5; 11 bases map to TRBD2. The sequence came from a human donor in a cohort sampled during active COVID-19. CDR3 in amino acids: CASSQEGGTSGYF. The CDR3 DNA sequence: TGTGCCAGCAGCCAAGAGGGGGGGACTAGCGGTTACTTC.